This T cell receptor (beta chain) was recorded in a study of blood T cell repertoires in COVID-19. Method: immunoSEQ multiplex PCR; TCRdb's copy keeps in-frame clones and lacks some. Of about 280,000 clones detected, around 86% appear once; the ten largest clones hold 2% to 2.5%. Trimming removed 0 bases at V and 2 bases at J, with 5 bases between. The CDR3 spans 14 residues. Germline lookup yields CDR1 SGHNT and CDR2 YYREEE (reference sequence). V usage is TRBV5-4 and J usage is TRBJ2-2, with D hard to call. The sample taken for sequencing was peripheral blood. This sequence was found in a woman in her twenties or thirties who had recovered from COVID-19. CDR3 sequence (DNA): TGTGCCAGCAGCTTGGCCGTAAACACCGGGGAGCTGTTTTTT. This gives the protein CASSLAVNTGELFF.